The next 30 T cell receptor beta chains were all read from a single sample in a study of early T cells in non-severe SARS-CoV-2 infection (dated by TCRdb to the early 2020s). Libraries were prepared through 5' RACE. Sequencing used a NextSeq 500. TCRdb applied fastp at Q25 and MiXCR to the public reads, then kept only in-frame beta chains. Identical CDR3 protein sequences are pooled into one entry, listed with their most common genes and DNA. The sample table records 35,000 to 45,000 distinct CDR3 sequences; less than 7% of these occur just once. 9.5% to 15% of the sample is in the top ten clones. Material for sequencing was whole blood. The receptors shown here come from an adult who was a healthcare worker with PCR-confirmed SARS-CoV-2 infection or an uninfected control (not recorded which).

The chain couples TRBV5-1 to TRBJ2-3; D is unresolved. The germline V gene has CDR1 SGHRS and CDR2 YFSETQ. The CDR3 sequence is 14 residues long. V lost 2 bases and J 2 bases, leaving 9 bases between the germline ends. CDR3 in amino acids: CASSFSDPTDTQYF. Here the CDR3 DNA reads TGCGCCAGCAGCTTCTCAGACCCCACAGATACGCAGTATTTT.

This clonotype was observed at least ten times. The gene calls are TRBV5-6 and TRBJ2-7; no firm D call. The V end lost 2 bases, the J end lost 1 base, and 7 bases lay between the germline ends. This CDR3 has 13 amino acids. Germline CDR1 and CDR2: SGHDT and YYEEEE. CDR3 in amino acids: CASSLWDSYEQYF. CDR3 DNA: TGTGCCAGCAGCTTATGGGATTCCTACGAGCAGTACTTC.

This clonotype has just a few counts. This rearrangement joins TRBV7-9 to TRBJ2-7; D call uncertain. V was cut by 5 bases and J by 2 bases, with 13 bases left in between. The CDR3 spans 14 residues. Looked up from germline, CDR1 is SEHNR and CDR2 is FQNEAQ (reference sequence). CDR3 bases: TGTGCCAGCAGCCCCCCGGGCGTACCCTACGAGCAGTACTTC. Translating gives CASSPPGVPYEQYF.

This clonotype came up a few times. The chain joins TRBV5-1 to TRBJ2-7; D is undetermined. Trimming removed 4 bases from V and 0 bases from J, with 11 bases in between. The CDR3 extends over 14 amino acids. The germline gives CDR1 SGHRS, CDR2 YFSETQ. The CDR3 coding sequence is TGCGCCAGCAGCGATACCGGTAGCTCCTACGAGCAGTACTTC. As protein: CASSDTGSSYEQYF.

This clonotype has at least ten counts. The chain is built from TRBV11-1 and TRBJ2-7; D is undetermined. The CDR3 consists of 13 residues. V was cut by 4 bases and J by 4 bases, with 11 bases left in between. Looked up from germline, CDR1 is SGHAT and CDR2 is FQDESV (reference sequence). The CDR3 DNA follows: TGTGCCAGCAGCTCCACCCCCGGGTACGAGCAGTACTTC. Protein: CASSSTPGYEQYF.

This clonotype was found many times. This sequence joins TRBV7-9 and TRBJ1-4; D call uncertain. V was shortened by 5 bases and J by 8 bases, with 6 bases between the two germline ends. CDR3 length: 11 residues. Germline CDR1 reads SEHNR; CDR2 reads FQNEAQ (reference sequence). In DNA, the CDR3 is TGTGCCAGCAGCCAATCGGAAAAACTGTTTTTT. Translating it yields CASSQSEKLFF. The complete variable domain, with remaining parts taken from reference TRBV7-9 and TRBJ1-4, reads DTGVSQNPRHKITKRGQNVTFRCDPISEHNRLYWYRQTLGQGPEFLTYFQNEAQLEKSRLLSDRFSAERPKGSFSTLEIQRTEQGDSAMYLCASSQSEKLFFGSGTQLSVL.

The CDR3 DNA follows: TGTGCCAGCACCAGATCCCTACGGGAGCAGTACTTC. This sequence encodes CASTRSLREQYF. V gene TRBV11-2 combines with J gene TRBJ2-7; no reliable D call. The length of the CDR3 is 12 residues. V was shortened by 7 bases and J by 7 bases, with 14 bases between the two germline ends. Germline V gene sequence: CDR1 SGHAT, CDR2 FQNNGV.

This clonotype was seen more than once but under ten times. The chain combines TRBV9 with TRBJ2-1, with D perhaps matching TRBD2 (6 bases). The germline V gene has CDR1 SGDLS and CDR2 YYNGEE. The CDR3 has 14 residues. The V and J ends lost 0 bases and 7 bases respectively, with 11 bases between them. The CDR3 reads CASSVGAGLNEQFF. For the CDR3, the DNA is TGTGCCAGCAGCGTAGGAGCGGGCCTAAATGAGCAGTTCTTC.

Worth noting for this clonotype: It may be a read error: a sequence one base away is much more abundant. The chain combines TRBV4-3 with TRBJ2-1; D uncertain. Between the trimmed V and J ends, which lost 0 bases and 4 bases, there was a span of 13 bases. The CDR3 totals 16 residues. CDR1 is LGHNA, CDR2 YSLEER, per germline. This CDR3 is CASSQDRAHNYNEQFF. The CDR3 DNA sequence: TGCGCCAGCAGCCAAGATCGGGCACACAATTACAATGAGCAGTTCTTC.

Many counts were recorded for this clonotype. The chain combines TRBV30 with TRBJ2-3; either TRBD1 or TRBD2 may supply D (5 bases each). CDR3 length equals 11 residues. Trimming stripped 2 bases from V and 6 bases from J, with 6 bases between. Per germline, CDR1 GTSNPN and CDR2 SVGIG (reference sequence). The CDR3 DNA reads as TGTGCCTGGAGTTGGGGGGATACGCAGTATTTT. It codes for CAWSWGDTQYF.

This clonotype was seen ten or more times. This chain joins TRBV4-1 and TRBJ1-6; D is undetermined. The germline CDR1 and CDR2 sequences are MGHRA and YSYEKL. V was pared by 3 bases and J by 10 bases, with 10 bases between. This CDR3 spans 13 amino acids. The CDR3: CASSQNRESPLHF. The CDR3 region has the DNA TGCGCCAGCAGCCAGAATCGGGAGTCACCCCTCCACTTT.

The table lists this clonotype with many counts. The rearrangement joins TRBV20-1 to TRBJ2-6; D may be TRBD1 or TRBD2 (6 bases each). CDR1 is DFQATT and CDR2 is SNEGSKA in the germline V gene (reference sequence). Trimming left V 4 bases short and J 4 bases short, with 8 bases between. The CDR3 contains 13 residues. This CDR3 reads CSATGAGANVLTF. The CDR3, as DNA: TGCAGTGCTACGGGGGCAGGGGCCAACGTCCTGACTTTC.

This chain connects TRBV27 to TRBJ1-4; the D gene is possibly TRBD1 (5 bases). Per germline, CDR1 MNHEY and CDR2 SMNVEV (reference sequence). The CDR3 is 15 amino acids. V dropped 5 bases and J dropped 5 bases, with 15 bases sitting between them. The CDR3 region has the DNA TGTGCCAGCAGTCGACAGCCCGGAGGCAATGAAAAACTGTTTTTT. It is translated as CASSRQPGGNEKLFF. The full variable domain, rest sourced from reference TRBV27 and TRBJ1-4, is EAQVTQNPRYLITVTGKKLTVTCSQNMNHEYMSWYRQDPGLGLRQIYYSMNVEVTDKGDVPEGYKVSRKEKRNFPLILESPSPNQTSLYFCASSRQPGGNEKLFFGSGTQLSVL.

This clonotype was counted only a few times. The chain recombines TRBV5-1 with TRBJ2-3, with TRBD1 as a possible D gene (6 bases). V was shortened by 4 bases and J by 4 bases, with 19 bases between the two germline ends. The CDR3 is made up of 16 amino acids. The germline V gene encodes CDR1 SGHRS and CDR2 YFSETQ. The CDR3 DNA is TGCGCCAGCAGCCTGGGGGCAGGGGCTCTCCCAGATACGCAGTATTTT. This gives the protein CASSLGAGALPDTQYF.

This clonotype was seen a handful of times. The chain uses TRBV30 and TRBJ2-5; the D call may be TRBD1 or TRBD2 (5 bases each). V was cut by 4 bases and J by 2 bases, with 11 bases left in between. Germline CDR1 reads GTSNPN; CDR2 reads SVGIG (reference sequence). The CDR3 runs to 13 residues. The CDR3 DNA follows: TGTGCCTGGACCTTGGGACGACAAGAGACCCAGTACTTC. It is translated as CAWTLGRQETQYF.

At least ten counts were recorded for this clonotype. The chain couples TRBV30 to TRBJ2-7, with 10 bases fitting TRBD1. Germline lookup yields CDR1 GTSNPN and CDR2 SVGIG (reference sequence). The CDR3 is 12 residues long. Trimming took 5 bases from V and 8 from J; bases not matched to a gene: 6. CDR3 nucleotide sequence: TGTGCCTGGGGGACAGGGGCGCCGCAGCAGTACTTC. Translated: CAWGTGAPQQYF.

The rearrangement links TRBV6-1 to TRBJ2-1; D perhaps matches TRBD1 (6 bases). Germline V CDR1 and CDR2: MNHNS, SASEGT. The CDR3 totals 15 residues. Trimming removed 0 bases from V and 8 bases from J, with 14 bases in between. The CDR3 is CASSEATGTVDEQFF. CDR3 DNA sequence: TGTGCCAGCAGTGAAGCCACAGGGACGGTGGATGAGCAGTTCTTC.

This clonotype came up many times. The V call is TRBV20-1, the J call TRBJ1-6; D ambiguous. In germline, CDR1 is DFQATT, CDR2 SNEGSKA (reference sequence). V lost 5 bases and J 16 bases, leaving 18 bases between the germline ends. The CDR3 extends over 12 amino acids. CDR3 protein: CSAPTPPFTLHF. The CDR3 DNA follows: TGCAGTGCTCCCACCCCCCCTTTTACTCTCCACTTT.

This clonotype came up many times. V gene TRBV29-1 combines with J gene TRBJ2-3, with D tentatively TRBD2 (6 bases). The CDR3 is made up of 14 amino acids. Germline assignment: CDR1 SQVTM and CDR2 ANQGSEA. Trimming cost V 7 bases and J 7 bases, with 21 bases left between them. In nucleotides, the CDR3 is TGCAGCGCCCGGGAGATTAAGGGGTTGAATACGCAGTATTTT. Protein: CSAREIKGLNTQYF.

The gene calls are TRBV30 and TRBJ1-4; TRBD1 might be the D (5 bases). The CDR3 extends over 13 amino acids. Per the germline V gene, CDR1 is GTSNPN and CDR2 is SVGIG (reference sequence). Trimming pared 3 bases from V and 5 bases from J, leaving 10 bases between. CDR3 sequence (DNA): TGTGCCTGGAGCGGGGGTAACAATGAAAAACTGTTTTTT. Residues: CAWSGGNNEKLFF. The complete variable domain, with remaining parts taken from reference TRBV30 and TRBJ1-4, reads SQTIHQWPATLVQPVGSPLSLECTVEGTSNPNLYWYRQAAGRGLQLLFYSVGIGQISSEVPQNLSASRPQDRQFILSSKKLLLSDSGFYLCAWSGGNNEKLFFGSGTQLSVL.

The sample holds a few counts of this clonotype. The V call is TRBV6-5, the J call TRBJ2-5, with 12 bases that match TRBD2. The CDR3 consists of 18 residues. The trim removed 0 bases at V and 6 bases at J, leaving 11 bases unmatched. Germline V CDR1 and CDR2: MNHEY, SVGAGI. CDR3 DNA sequence: TGTGCCAGCAGTTACTCGCCCTCACTAGCGGGGGGCCCCCAGACCCAGTACTTC. This codes for CASSYSPSLAGGPQTQYF.

At least ten counts were recorded for this clonotype. This chain connects TRBV7-9 to TRBJ2-3; no firm D call. Germline CDR1 SEHNR, CDR2 FQNEAQ (reference sequence). The CDR3 runs to 12 residues. The CDR3 region is CGTLIGTDTQYF. The CDR3 DNA is TGTGGGACCCTCATTGGCACAGATACGCAGTATTTT.

This clonotype was seen ten or more times. The gene calls are TRBV5-1 and TRBJ1-1; D gene ambiguous. Germline-derived CDR1 and CDR2 are SGHRS and YFSETQ. V lost 0 bases to trimming and J lost 4 bases, with 7 bases between them. The CDR3 is 13 amino acids. Here the CDR3 reads CASSLDRGTEAFF. CDR3 coding DNA: TGCGCCAGCAGCTTGGACCGGGGCACTGAAGCTTTCTTT.

This clonotype was seen repeatedly, ten times or more. This chain joins TRBV7-8 and TRBJ1-5, with a possible D match to TRBD1 (5 bases). The V gene's germline CDR1 is SGHVS and CDR2 FQNEAQ. The germline V and J ends were trimmed by 0 bases and 7 bases, with 10 bases remaining between them. CDR3 length: 14 amino acids. CDR3: CASSLATGDQPQHF. In nucleotides, the CDR3 is TGTGCCAGCAGCTTAGCGACGGGGGACCAGCCCCAGCATTTT.

In regard to this clonotype: At one of its ends the junction is not consistent with the germline gene, which may arise from a read error. This rearrangement joins TRBV7-2 to TRBJ2-7; D unclear. Germline V lookup: CDR1 SGHTA, CDR2 FQGNSA. CDR3 length: 13 amino acids. The CDR3 loop is CASSHEVSHEQYF. The DNA for the CDR3 is TGTGCCAGCAGCCACGAAGTCTCCCACGAGCAGTACTTC.

The chain has TRBV28 and TRBJ1-1, with D possibly being TRBD1 (5 bases). V lost 4 bases and J 4 bases, leaving 13 bases between the germline ends. The CDR3 has 14 residues. Per germline, CDR1 MDHEN and CDR2 SYDVKM. The CDR3 nucleotides are TGTGCCAGCAGTTCACGAGGGGCGTTCACTGAAGCTTTCTTT. It specifies CASSSRGAFTEAFF. Together with reference TRBV28 and TRBJ1-1, the CDR3 gives the full variable domain: DVKVTQSSRYLVKRTGEKVFLECVQDMDHENMFWYRQDPGLGLRLIYFSYDVKMKEKGDIPEGYSVSREKKERFSLILESASTNQTSMYLCASSSRGAFTEAFFGQGTRLTVV.

This clonotype was picked up many times. The chain's CDR3 is CASSSGQGLYGYTF. CDR3 nucleotide sequence: TGTGCCAGCAGCTCTGGACAGGGACTCTATGGCTACACCTTC. The chain has TRBV5-6 and TRBJ1-2, with 8 bases fitting TRBD1. With V trimmed by 3 bases and J by 4 bases, 5 bases remained unmatched. The V gene's germline CDR1 is SGHDT and CDR2 YYEEEE. The CDR3 totals 14 residues.

Many counts were recorded for this clonotype. The V gene is TRBV6-1, the J gene TRBJ1-6, with a tentative D call TRBD1 (5 bases). This CDR3 contains 15 residues. Trimming removed 1 base from V and 10 bases from J, with 14 bases in between. Germline V lookup: CDR1 MNHNS, CDR2 SASEGT. CDR3 DNA sequence: TGTGCCAGCAGTGAAGGAGAGGGGAGGGTCTCACCCCTCCACTTT. This encodes CASSEGEGRVSPLHF.

At least ten counts were recorded for this clonotype. The CDR3 is CASSYSPGVGKQPQHF. The CDR3 nucleotides are TGTGCCAGCAGTTACTCCCCCGGGGTAGGGAAGCAGCCCCAGCATTTT. V and J are TRBV6-5 and TRBJ1-5; no firm D call. The germline V and J ends were trimmed by 0 bases and 7 bases, with 16 bases remaining between them. This CDR3 is 16 amino acids long. CDR1 is MNHEY and CDR2 is SVGAGI in the germline V gene.

This clonotype was seen repeatedly, ten times or more. This chain uses TRBV2 with TRBJ2-6; a possible D gene is TRBD2 (5 bases). Trimming left V 3 bases short and J 2 bases short, with 14 bases between. In germline, CDR1 is SNHLY, CDR2 FYNNEI. CDR3 size: 17 residues. The CDR3 protein is CASSEVRLGAGANVLTF. The CDR3 nucleotides read TGTGCCAGCAGTGAGGTACGGCTGGGAGCTGGGGCCAACGTCCTGACTTTC.